The source of this T cell receptor (beta chain) is a study of blood T cell repertoires in COVID-19. Study-level information: COVID-19 samples collected from the United States, Italy and Spain covered acute and convalescent phases.

Original methodology: From reference gene primer amplification, estimates of nucleated cell counts were derived. Here immunoSEQ multiplex PCR was the method, and the copy in TCRdb shows in-frame clones only, minus some. From that table come the V and J calls and clone size; the DNA was used to work out D and trimming. The data contain 200,000 to 250,000 clones, 88% of them singletons. The junction had 2 bases not matched to a gene; V was cut back by 2 bases and J by 4 bases. Germline CDR1 reads SGHTA; CDR2 reads FQGNSA. This CDR3 region has 14 residues. Input material: PBMCs or T cells enriched from blood (not recorded which). The gene calls are TRBV7-2 and TRBJ2-5; 9 bases match TRBD1. The source of this sequence is a woman aged 45-60 years with acute COVID-19. CDR3 nucleotide sequence: TGTGCCAGCAGCTTAAACAGGGGGCCAGAGACCCAGTACTTC. Protein: CASSLNRGPETQYF.